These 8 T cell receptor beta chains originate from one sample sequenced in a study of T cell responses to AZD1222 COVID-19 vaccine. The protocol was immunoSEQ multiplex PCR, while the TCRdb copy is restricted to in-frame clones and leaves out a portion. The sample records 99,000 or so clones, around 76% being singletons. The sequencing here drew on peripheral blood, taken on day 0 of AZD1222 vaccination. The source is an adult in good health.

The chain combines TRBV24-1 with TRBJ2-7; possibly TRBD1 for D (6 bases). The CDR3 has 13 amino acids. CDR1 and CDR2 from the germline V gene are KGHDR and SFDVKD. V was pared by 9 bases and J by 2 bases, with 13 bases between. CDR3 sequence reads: CATGTGIPYEQYF. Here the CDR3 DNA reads TGTGCCACCGGCACAGGGATCCCCTACGAGCAGTACTTC.

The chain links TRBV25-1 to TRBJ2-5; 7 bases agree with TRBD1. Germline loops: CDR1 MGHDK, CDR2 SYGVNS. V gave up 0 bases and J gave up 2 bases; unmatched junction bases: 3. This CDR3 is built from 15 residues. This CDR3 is CASSEYRGIQETQYF. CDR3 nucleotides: TGTGCCAGCAGTGAATACAGGGGGATTCAAGAGACCCAGTACTTC.

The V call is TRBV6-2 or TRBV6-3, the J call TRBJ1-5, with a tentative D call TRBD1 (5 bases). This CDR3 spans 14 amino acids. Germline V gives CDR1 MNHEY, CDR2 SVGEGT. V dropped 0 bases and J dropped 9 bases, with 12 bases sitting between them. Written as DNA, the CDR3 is TGTGCCAGCAGTTACTCGTCTCCTCAGGGGCCCCAGCATTTT. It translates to CASSYSSPQGPQHF.

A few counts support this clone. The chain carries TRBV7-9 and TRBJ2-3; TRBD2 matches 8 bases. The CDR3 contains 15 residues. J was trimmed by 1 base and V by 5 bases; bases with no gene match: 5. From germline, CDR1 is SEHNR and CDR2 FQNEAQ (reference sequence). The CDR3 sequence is CASSDYGGGTDTQYF. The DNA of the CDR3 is TGTGCCAGCAGCGATTACGGGGGGGGCACAGATACGCAGTATTTT. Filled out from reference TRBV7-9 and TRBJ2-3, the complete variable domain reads DTGVSQNPRHKITKRGQNVTFRCDPISEHNRLYWYRQTLGQGPEFLTYFQNEAQLEKSRLLSDRFSAERPKGSFSTLEIQRTEQGDSAMYLCASSDYGGGTDTQYFGPGTRLTVL.

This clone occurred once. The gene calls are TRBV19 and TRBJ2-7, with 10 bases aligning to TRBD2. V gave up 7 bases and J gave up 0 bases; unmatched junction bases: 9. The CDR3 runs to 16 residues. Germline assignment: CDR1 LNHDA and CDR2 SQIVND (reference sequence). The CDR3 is CASKGVAGGFSYEQYF. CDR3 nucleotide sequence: TGTGCCAGTAAAGGAGTAGCGGGGGGCTTCTCCTACGAGCAGTACTTC.

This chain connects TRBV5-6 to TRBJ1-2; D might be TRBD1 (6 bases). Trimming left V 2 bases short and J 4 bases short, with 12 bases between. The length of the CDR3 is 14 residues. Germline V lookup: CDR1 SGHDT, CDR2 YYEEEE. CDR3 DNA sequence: TGTGCCAGCAGCTTTACAGGGTTTTCCTATGGCTACACCTTC. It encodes CASSFTGFSYGYTF.

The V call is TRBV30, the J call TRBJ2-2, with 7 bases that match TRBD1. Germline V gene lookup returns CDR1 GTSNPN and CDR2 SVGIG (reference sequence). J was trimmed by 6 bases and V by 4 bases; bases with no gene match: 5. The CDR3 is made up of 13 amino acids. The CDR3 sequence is CAWTRTGSGELFF. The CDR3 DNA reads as TGTGCCTGGACCCGGACAGGCTCCGGGGAGCTGTTTTTT. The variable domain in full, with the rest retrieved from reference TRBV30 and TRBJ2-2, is SQTIHQWPATLVQPVGSPLSLECTVEGTSNPNLYWYRQAAGRGLQLLFYSVGIGQISSEVPQNLSASRPQDRQFILSSKKLLLSDSGFYLCAWTRTGSGELFFGEGSRLTVL.

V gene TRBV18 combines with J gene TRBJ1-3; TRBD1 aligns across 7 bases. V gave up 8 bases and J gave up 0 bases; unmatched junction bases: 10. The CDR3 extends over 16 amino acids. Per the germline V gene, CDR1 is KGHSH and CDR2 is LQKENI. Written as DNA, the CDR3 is TGTGCCAGCGCGGGACAGTTTCCCCTCTCTGGAAACACCATATATTTT. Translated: CASAGQFPLSGNTIYF.